These 29 T cell receptor beta chains were sequenced from one sample in a study of Ad26.COV2.S vaccination and SARS-CoV-2 variants. Treatment in this sample: around 19 received Ad26.COV2.S at low or high dose, single or two shots; roughly 5 received placebo; per-sample allocation not given. Samples came from day 63 after the first vaccine or placebo injection. Measured with immunoSEQ multiplex PCR; TCRdb has only the in-frame clones, and not every one. The sample consists of about 680,000 clones, roughly nine tenths of them appearing once. Specimen: peripheral blood, collected in a trial of Ad26.COV2.S vaccine versus placebo. These receptors all stem from a person aged 18-60 years who received the Ad26.COV2.S COVID-19 vaccine or a placebo.

The genes are TRBV9 and TRBJ2-2; weak D call: TRBD2 (6 bases). The length of the CDR3 is 19 residues. Germline V CDR1 and CDR2: SGDLS, YYNGEE. Trimming took off 1 base at V and 3 bases at J, with 22 bases between the two ends. The CDR3 coding sequence is TGTGCCAGCAGCGTAACGGGAGCTACAGGACCTGCGTACACCGGGGAGCTGTTTTTT. Its translation is CASSVTGATGPAYTGELFF.

As to this clone: Distinct nucleotide sequences in the sample also encode this CDR3. This chain links TRBV19 with TRBJ2-3; maybe TRBD2 (6 bases). This CDR3 is built from 15 residues. Trimming pared 1 base from V and 3 bases from J, leaving 11 bases between. Germline CDR1 and CDR2: LNHDA and SQIVND (reference sequence). Written as DNA, the CDR3 is TGTGCCAGTAGTATAGCCGGGAGCACTACAGATACGCAGTATTTT. Translating it yields CASSIAGSTTDTQYF. Using reference TRBV19 and TRBJ2-3 for the parts outside the CDR3, the full variable domain is DGGITQSPKYLFRKEGQNVTLSCEQNLNHDAMYWYRQDPGQGLRLIYYSQIVNDFQKGDIAEGYSVSREKKESFPLTVTSAQKNPTAFYLCASSIAGSTTDTQYFGPGTRLTVL.

V gene TRBV6-1 combines with J gene TRBJ1-1; D unclear. The CDR3 is made up of 15 amino acids. The germline V gene encodes CDR1 MNHNS and CDR2 SASEGT. The V end was cut by 1 base, the J end by 0 bases, with 9 bases between. The CDR3 is CASSEVMALNTEAFF. The DNA of the CDR3 is TGTGCCAGCAGTGAAGTTATGGCCCTGAACACTGAAGCTTTCTTT.

V usage is TRBV5-1 and J usage is TRBJ2-7, with TRBD2 as a possible D gene (6 bases). The CDR3 spans 15 residues. CDR1 is SGHRS and CDR2 is YFSETQ in the germline V gene. The V end lost 3 bases, the J end lost 5 bases, and 18 bases lay between the germline ends. DNA for the CDR3: TGCGCCAGCAGCTCGGGACTCGATGGTCCCCACGAGCAGTACTTC. This translates into CASSSGLDGPHEQYF.

The chain is built from TRBV5-1 and TRBJ1-6, with D possibly matching TRBD1 (6 bases). Per germline, CDR1 SGHRS and CDR2 YFSETQ. V lost 4 bases, J lost 1 base, and 12 bases lay in between. The CDR3 sequence is 16 residues long. CDR3 in amino acids: CASSQTQGSYNSPLHF. DNA of the CDR3: TGCGCCAGCAGCCAAACCCAGGGGTCCTATAATTCACCCCTCCACTTT.

V and J are TRBV30 and TRBJ1-1; D gene uncertain. The CDR3 spans 13 residues. Germline CDR1 and CDR2: GTSNPN and SVGIG (reference sequence). Trimming removed 4 bases at V and 3 bases at J, with 12 bases between. This CDR3 is CAWTQFGYTEAFF. CDR3 in DNA: TGTGCCTGGACTCAGTTCGGGTACACTGAAGCTTTCTTT.

CDR3 sequence: CASSQEAGDEQYF. Written as DNA, the CDR3 is TGCGCCAGCAGCCAGGAGGCAGGCGACGAGCAGTACTTC. The V gene is TRBV4-3, the J gene TRBJ2-7, with D possibly matching TRBD2 (5 bases). This CDR3 comprises 13 residues. V lost 3 bases, J lost 5 bases, and 11 bases lay in between. Germline-derived CDR1 and CDR2 are LGHNA and YSLEER.

The J gene is TRBJ1-1, the V gene TRBV12-3 or TRBV12-4; D perhaps matches TRBD1 (6 bases). Between the trimmed V and J ends, which lost 11 bases and 1 base, there was a span of 11 bases. This CDR3 region has 12 residues. The CDR3, as DNA: TGTGCCTTACAGGGACCGAACACTGAAGCTTTCTTT. Its translation: CALQGPNTEAFF.

This clone was picked up a small number of times. The chain recombines TRBV5-4 with TRBJ1-6; maybe TRBD1 (5 bases). V was cut by 4 bases and J by 12 bases, with 17 bases left in between. Per the germline V gene, CDR1 is SGHNT and CDR2 is YYREEE (reference sequence). This CDR3 has 14 amino acids. The CDR3 reads CASSQLDSLGPLHF. In nucleotides, the CDR3 is TGTGCCAGCAGCCAGCTCGACAGTCTCGGACCCCTCCACTTT.

The rearrangement joins TRBV24-1 to TRBJ1-4, with 7 bases matching TRBD1. This CDR3 is built from 15 residues. Per the germline V gene, CDR1 is KGHDR and CDR2 is SFDVKD. V dropped 7 bases and J dropped 4; count of bases not matched to a gene: 8. The CDR3 nucleotides are TGTGCCACCAGCGGATGGGGACAGAATAATGAAAAACTGTTTTTT. Protein sequence: CATSGWGQNNEKLFF.

The chain links TRBV6-5 to TRBJ2-1; D perhaps matches TRBD2 (5 bases). Trimming pared 5 bases from V and 6 bases from J, leaving 11 bases between. Germline V lookup: CDR1 MNHEY, CDR2 SVGAGI. This CDR3 is 13 amino acids long. The CDR3 is CASSPSGTNEQFF. Here the CDR3 DNA reads TGTGCCAGCAGTCCCTCGGGAACCAATGAGCAGTTCTTC.

As DNA, the CDR3 is TGTGCCAGCGGAGCTAGCCAGAACACCGGGGAGCTGTTTTTT. Encoded protein: CASGASQNTGELFF. This chain connects TRBV6-5 to TRBJ2-2, with D possibly matching TRBD2 (5 bases). Looked up from germline, CDR1 is MNHEY and CDR2 is SVGAGI. Trimming removed 8 bases at V and 1 base at J, with 11 bases between. This CDR3 spans 14 amino acids.

This clone was counted a single time. The V and J genes are TRBV4-3 and TRBJ2-5; perhaps D is TRBD1 or TRBD2 (5 bases each). The germline V gene has CDR1 LGHNA and CDR2 YSLEER. The CDR3 spans 14 residues. The V end lost 1 base, the J end lost 5 bases, and 11 bases lay between the germline ends. CDR3 residues: CASSQGGMWETQYF. DNA for the CDR3: TGCGCCAGCAGCCAAGGGGGGATGTGGGAGACCCAGTACTTC.

This chain uses TRBV29-1 with TRBJ1-2; D is unclear. This CDR3 is built from 12 residues. Germline values: CDR1 SQVTM, CDR2 ANQGSEA. V shed 4 bases and J shed 2 bases, with 8 bases lying between them. The CDR3 spells CSVATGNYGYTF. The DNA for the CDR3 is TGCAGCGTTGCCACGGGAAACTATGGCTACACCTTC.

V usage is TRBV19 and J usage is TRBJ1-5; weak D call: TRBD1 (6 bases). Germline loops: CDR1 LNHDA, CDR2 SQIVND (reference sequence). CDR3 length: 16 amino acids. V was clipped by 7 bases and J by 0 bases, with 16 bases between them. CDR3 nucleotide sequence: TGTGCCAGTACCACAGGGAACTATTTTAGCAATCAGCCCCAGCATTTT. Encoded protein: CASTTGNYFSNQPQHF.

The chain recombines TRBV27 with TRBJ1-1, with TRBD1 as a possible D gene (6 bases). Germline loops: CDR1 MNHEY, CDR2 SMNVEV (reference sequence). V was cut by 4 bases and J by 4 bases, with 16 bases left in between. The CDR3 spans 15 residues. The chain's CDR3 is CASSSPRQASTEAFF. CDR3 DNA: TGTGCCAGCAGTTCGCCTCGACAGGCGAGCACTGAAGCTTTCTTT.

The chain uses TRBV27 and TRBJ1-5; D unclear. The germline V gene encodes CDR1 MNHEY and CDR2 SMNVEV (reference sequence). The CDR3 runs to 14 residues. The V gene lost 5 bases and the J gene lost 1 base, with 9 bases spanning the gap. Here the CDR3 DNA reads TGTGCCAGCAGTGAGGTCCAGAGCAATCAGCCCCAGCATTTT. Protein: CASSEVQSNQPQHF.

This clone was detected only once. Different DNA sequences within this sample yield the same CDR3. This CDR3 is CASSLSTEAFF. As DNA, the CDR3 is TGTGCCAGCAGCTTGTCCACTGAAGCTTTCTTT. V is TRBV5-5 and J is TRBJ1-1; D call uncertain. From germline, CDR1 is SGHKS and CDR2 YYEKEE (reference sequence). The CDR3 totals 11 residues. The V end lost 1 base, the J end lost 4 bases, and 2 bases lay between the germline ends.

This clone was seen only a few times. The chain couples TRBV3-1 (or the pseudogene TRBV3-2) to TRBJ1-1; perhaps TRBD1 as D (6 bases). The V and J ends lost 0 bases and 1 base respectively, with 12 bases between them. The germline CDR1 and CDR2 sequences are LGHDT and YNNKEL (reference sequence). The CDR3 covers 16 residues. CDR3 coding DNA: TGTGCCAGCAGCCAAGACCAGAGGACAGAGAACACTGAAGCTTTCTTT. It encodes CASSQDQRTENTEAFF.

The chain couples TRBV4-2 to TRBJ1-5, with TRBD1 matching 7 bases. CDR1 and CDR2 (germline): LGHNA, YNFKEQ. Trimming at V came to 0 bases and at J to 4 bases, leaving 3 bases not matched to a gene. There are 15 residues in the CDR3. The CDR3 coding sequence is TGTGCCAGCAGCCAAGATTGGGGACAGAATCAGCCCCAGCATTTT. Protein: CASSQDWGQNQPQHF.

The rearrangement uses TRBV19 and TRBJ2-7, with D perhaps matching TRBD1 or TRBD2 (5 bases each). V lost 3 bases to trimming and J lost 6 bases, with 15 bases between them. CDR3 length: 14 residues. CDR1 LNHDA and CDR2 SQIVND come from the germline V gene (reference sequence). CDR3: CASSIRVQRGEQYF. The DNA of the CDR3 is TGTGCCAGTAGTATTAGGGTCCAGAGGGGCGAGCAGTACTTC.

CDR3 coding DNA: TGCGCCAGCAGCTGGACAGGGGCGACCGACTATAATTCACCCCTCCACTTT. Encoded protein: CASSWTGATDYNSPLHF. The V and J genes are TRBV5-1 and TRBJ1-6; 9 positions match TRBD1. The germline V gene has CDR1 SGHRS and CDR2 YFSETQ. This CDR3 region has 17 residues. J lost 3 bases, V lost 3 bases, and 7 bases had no gene match.

The V call is TRBV5-4, the J call TRBJ2-1; 8 bases map to TRBD2. There are 18 residues in the CDR3. Germline CDR1 and CDR2: SGHNT and YYREEE (reference sequence). The J segment lost 1 base and the V segment lost 4 bases, leaving 13 bases of the junction unmatched. This CDR3 reads CASSLGVAGRGSYNEQFF. CDR3 DNA sequence: TGTGCCAGCAGCCTCGGGGTAGCGGGGAGGGGTTCCTACAATGAGCAGTTCTTC.

The CDR3 sequence: CASSQAAEQYF. CDR3 nucleotide sequence: TGTGCCAGCAGCCAAGCGGCCGAGCAGTACTTC. This sequence joins TRBV3-1 (or the pseudogene TRBV3-2) and TRBJ2-7; D gene unclear. Deletions cut 1 base from V and 6 bases from J, with 4 bases between. CDR1 is LGHDT, CDR2 YNNKEL, per germline (reference sequence). CDR3 size: 11 residues.

This clone was seen only once. For the CDR3, the DNA is TGTGCCAGCAGCTCGAGGGGAGAGACCCAGTACTTC. Protein sequence: CASSSRGETQYF. This chain uses TRBV6-5 with TRBJ2-5; either TRBD1 or TRBD2 may supply D (5 bases each). The CDR3 loop spans 12 amino acids. Trimming cost V 6 bases and J 4 bases, with 9 bases left between them. Looked up from germline, CDR1 is MNHEY and CDR2 is SVGAGI.

J is TRBJ2-2 and V is TRBV18; 7 bases are a match to TRBD1. V gave up 3 bases and J gave up 6 bases; unmatched junction bases: 7. The germline V gene has CDR1 KGHSH and CDR2 LQKENI. This CDR3 is 15 amino acids long. CDR3 in amino acids: CASSPSTGWAGELFF. For the CDR3, the DNA is TGTGCCAGCTCACCCTCGACAGGGTGGGCCGGGGAGCTGTTTTTT.

This rearrangement joins TRBV7-9 to TRBJ2-7; TRBD2 matches at 14 bases. Germline loops: CDR1 SEHNR, CDR2 FQNEAQ (reference sequence). This CDR3 is built from 17 residues. With V trimmed by 0 bases and J by 6 bases, 7 bases remained unmatched. CDR3 coding DNA: TGTGCCAGCAGCTTAGCGCGACTAGCGGGAGGGCCAGGCGAGCAGTACTTC. The encoded protein is CASSLARLAGGPGEQYF. Complete variable domain (other parts from reference TRBV7-9 and TRBJ2-7): DTGVSQNPRHKITKRGQNVTFRCDPISEHNRLYWYRQTLGQGPEFLTYFQNEAQLEKSRLLSDRFSAERPKGSFSTLEIQRTEQGDSAMYLCASSLARLAGGPGEQYFGPGTRLTVT.

The chain recombines TRBV19 with TRBJ2-5; 11 nucleotides match TRBD2. Germline CDR1 is LNHDA and CDR2 is SQIVND (reference sequence). J was trimmed by 3 bases and V by 5 bases; bases with no gene match: 5. The CDR3 is 15 amino acids. The CDR3 loop reads CASSGRLAGKETQYF. CDR3 in DNA: TGTGCCAGTAGTGGGAGACTAGCGGGAAAAGAGACCCAGTACTTC.

V gene TRBV19 combines with J gene TRBJ1-5, with D possibly being TRBD1 (5 bases). The V gene's germline CDR1 is LNHDA and CDR2 SQIVND (reference sequence). V dropped 3 bases and J dropped 5 bases, with 11 bases sitting between them. The CDR3 loop spans 14 amino acids. CDR3 DNA sequence: TGTGCCAGTAGTATGGGGGGACGGGATCAGCCCCAGCATTTT. Amino acid sequence: CASSMGGRDQPQHF.